This TCR beta chain was observed in a study of blood T cell repertoires in COVID-19. The overall study: Acute and convalescent COVID-19 specimens originated in the United States, Italy and Spain. T cells, B-cell-depleted T cells, or PBMCs supplied cDNA or gDNA.

Study processing details: The authors estimated nucleated cell counts from reference gene primer amplification. Clones were sequenced by immunoSEQ multiplex PCR, and TCRdb holds only the in-frame ones, with some missing. D and trimming were read from the DNA, whereas the V and J calls and clone size are those reported in that table. The table has roughly 40,000 clones, 81% seen once; the top ten hold 29%. The CDR3 is 14 amino acids. CDR1 and CDR2 (germline): SGHRS, YFSETQ. V dropped 7 bases and J dropped 0 bases, with 14 bases sitting between them. The specimen sequenced was peripheral blood. This sequence originates from a man older than 75 with active or convalescent COVID-19. This chain links TRBV5-1 with TRBJ2-7, with unresolved D. In DNA, the CDR3 is TGCGCCAGCGCCCCATCAAGCGTCTCCTACGAGCAGTACTTC. This codes for CASAPSSVSYEQYF.